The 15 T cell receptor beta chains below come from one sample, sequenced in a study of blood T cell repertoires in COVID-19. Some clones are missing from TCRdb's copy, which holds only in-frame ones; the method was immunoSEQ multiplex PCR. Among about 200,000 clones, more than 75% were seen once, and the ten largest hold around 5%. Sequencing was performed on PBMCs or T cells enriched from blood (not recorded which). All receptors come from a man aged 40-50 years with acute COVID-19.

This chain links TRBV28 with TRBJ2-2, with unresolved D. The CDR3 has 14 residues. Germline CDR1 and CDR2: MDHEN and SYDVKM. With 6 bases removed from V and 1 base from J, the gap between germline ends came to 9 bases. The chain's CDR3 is CASSTNGNTGELFF. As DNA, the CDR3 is TGTGCCAGCAGCACCAACGGGAACACCGGGGAGCTGTTTTTT.

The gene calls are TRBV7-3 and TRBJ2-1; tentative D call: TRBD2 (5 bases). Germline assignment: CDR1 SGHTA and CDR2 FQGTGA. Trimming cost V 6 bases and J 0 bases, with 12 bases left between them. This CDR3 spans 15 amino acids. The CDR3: CASSEGVVSYNEQFF. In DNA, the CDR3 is TGTGCCAGCAGTGAGGGTGTGGTCTCCTACAATGAGCAGTTCTTC.

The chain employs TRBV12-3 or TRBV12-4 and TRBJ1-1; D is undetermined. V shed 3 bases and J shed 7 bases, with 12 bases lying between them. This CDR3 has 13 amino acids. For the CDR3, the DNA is TGTGCCAGCAGTTTCTCAGTGCTCGTTGAAGCTTTCTTT. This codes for CASSFSVLVEAFF.

The DNA of the CDR3 is TGCAGCGCTACAACAGGGGTTGGAAACACCATATATTTT. Its translation: CSATTGVGNTIYF. The chain links TRBV29-1 to TRBJ1-3, with 7 bases identical to TRBD1. This CDR3 comprises 13 residues. Germline-derived CDR1 and CDR2 are SQVTM and ANQGSEA. J was trimmed by 3 bases and V by 7 bases; bases with no gene match: 6.

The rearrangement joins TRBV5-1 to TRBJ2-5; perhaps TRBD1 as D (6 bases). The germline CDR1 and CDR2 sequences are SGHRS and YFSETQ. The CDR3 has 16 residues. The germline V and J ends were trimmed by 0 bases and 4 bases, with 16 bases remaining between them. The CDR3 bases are TGCGCCAGCAGCTTGGTGACACAGGGATCGGTAGAGACCCAGTACTTC. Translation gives CASSLVTQGSVETQYF. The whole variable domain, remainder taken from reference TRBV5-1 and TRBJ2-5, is KAGVTQTPRYLIKTRGQQVTLSCSPISGHRSVSWYQQTPGQGLQFLFEYFSETQRNKGNFPGRFSGRQFSNSRSEMNVSTLELGDSALYLCASSLVTQGSVETQYFGPGTRLLVL.

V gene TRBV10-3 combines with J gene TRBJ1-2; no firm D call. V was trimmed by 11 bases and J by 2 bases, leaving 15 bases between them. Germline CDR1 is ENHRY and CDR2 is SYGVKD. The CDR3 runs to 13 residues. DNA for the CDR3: TGTGCCGCCGGAACGGACTGGAACTATGGCTACACCTTC. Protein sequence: CAAGTDWNYGYTF.

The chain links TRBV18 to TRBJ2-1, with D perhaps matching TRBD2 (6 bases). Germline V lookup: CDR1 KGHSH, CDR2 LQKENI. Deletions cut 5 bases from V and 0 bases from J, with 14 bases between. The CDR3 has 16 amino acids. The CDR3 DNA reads TGTGCCAGCTCAGCCCCCCGGGGGAGCTCCTACAATGAGCAGTTCTTC. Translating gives CASSAPRGSSYNEQFF.

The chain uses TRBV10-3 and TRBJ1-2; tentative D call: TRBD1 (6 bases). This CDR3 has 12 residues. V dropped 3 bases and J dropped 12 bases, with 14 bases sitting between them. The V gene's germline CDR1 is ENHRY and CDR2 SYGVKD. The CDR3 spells CAISDVSGVHTF. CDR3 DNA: TGTGCCATCAGTGACGTGTCAGGGGTCCACACCTTC.

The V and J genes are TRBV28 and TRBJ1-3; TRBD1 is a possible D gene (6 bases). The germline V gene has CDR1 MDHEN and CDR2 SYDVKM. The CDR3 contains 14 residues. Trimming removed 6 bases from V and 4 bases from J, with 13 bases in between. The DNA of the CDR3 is TGTGCCAGCAGCCCTGGTGGGGGCGGAAACACCATATATTTT. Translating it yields CASSPGGGGNTIYF.

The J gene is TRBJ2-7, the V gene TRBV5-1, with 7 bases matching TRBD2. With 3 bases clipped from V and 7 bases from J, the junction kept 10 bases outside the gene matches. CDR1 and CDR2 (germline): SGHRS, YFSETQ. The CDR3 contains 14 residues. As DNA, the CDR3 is TGCGCCAGCAGCTCTGACTACCGAGCGGGGGAGCAGTACTTC. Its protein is CASSSDYRAGEQYF.

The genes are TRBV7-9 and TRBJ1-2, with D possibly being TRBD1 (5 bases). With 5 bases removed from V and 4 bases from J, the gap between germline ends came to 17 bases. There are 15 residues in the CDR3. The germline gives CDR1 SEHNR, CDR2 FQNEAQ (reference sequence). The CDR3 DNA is TGTGCCAGCAGCCCCGGGACTCCGACGGCCTATGGCTACACCTTC. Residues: CASSPGTPTAYGYTF.

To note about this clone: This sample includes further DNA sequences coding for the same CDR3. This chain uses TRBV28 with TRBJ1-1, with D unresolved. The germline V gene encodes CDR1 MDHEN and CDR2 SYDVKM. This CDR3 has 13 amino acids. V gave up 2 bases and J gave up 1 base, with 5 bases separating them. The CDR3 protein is CASSLRGNTEAFF. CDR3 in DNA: TGTGCCAGCAGTTTACGAGGGAACACTGAAGCTTTCTTT.

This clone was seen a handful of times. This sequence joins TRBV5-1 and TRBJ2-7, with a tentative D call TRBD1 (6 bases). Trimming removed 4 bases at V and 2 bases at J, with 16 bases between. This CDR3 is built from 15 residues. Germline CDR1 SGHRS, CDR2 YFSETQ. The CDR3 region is CASSPGTLTTYEQYF. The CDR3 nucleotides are TGCGCCAGCAGCCCAGGGACACTGACTACCTACGAGCAGTACTTC.

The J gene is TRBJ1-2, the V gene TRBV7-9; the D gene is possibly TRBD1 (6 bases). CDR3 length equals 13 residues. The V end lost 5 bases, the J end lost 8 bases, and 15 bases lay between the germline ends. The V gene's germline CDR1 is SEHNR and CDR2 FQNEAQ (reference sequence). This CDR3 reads CASSPRTERGYTF. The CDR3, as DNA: TGTGCCAGCAGCCCGAGGACAGAAAGGGGCTACACCTTC. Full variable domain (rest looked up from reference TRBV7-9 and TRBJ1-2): DTGVSQNPRHKITKRGQNVTFRCDPISEHNRLYWYRQTLGQGPEFLTYFQNEAQLEKSRLLSDRFSAERPKGSFSTLEIQRTEQGDSAMYLCASSPRTERGYTFGSGTRLTVV.

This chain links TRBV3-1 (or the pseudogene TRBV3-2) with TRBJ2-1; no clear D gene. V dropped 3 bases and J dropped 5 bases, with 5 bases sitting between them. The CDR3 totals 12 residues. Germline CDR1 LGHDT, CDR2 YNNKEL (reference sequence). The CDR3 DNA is TGTGCCAGCAGCCAGGCCAACAATGAGCAGTTCTTC. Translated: CASSQANNEQFF.